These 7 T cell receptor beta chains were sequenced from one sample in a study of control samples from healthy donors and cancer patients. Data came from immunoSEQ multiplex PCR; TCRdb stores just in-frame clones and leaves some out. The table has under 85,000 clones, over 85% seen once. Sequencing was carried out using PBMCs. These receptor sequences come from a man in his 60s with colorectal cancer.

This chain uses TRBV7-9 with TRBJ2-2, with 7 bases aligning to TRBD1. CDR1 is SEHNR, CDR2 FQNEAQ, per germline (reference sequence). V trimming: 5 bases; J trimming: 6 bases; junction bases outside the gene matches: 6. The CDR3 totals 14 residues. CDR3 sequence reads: CASSPQTGPGELFF. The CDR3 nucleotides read TGTGCCAGCAGCCCGCAGACAGGGCCCGGGGAGCTGTTTTTT.

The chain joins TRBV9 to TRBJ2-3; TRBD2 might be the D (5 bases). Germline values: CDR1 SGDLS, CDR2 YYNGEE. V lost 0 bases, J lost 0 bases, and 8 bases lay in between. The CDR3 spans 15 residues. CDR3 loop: CASSVATGSTDTQYF. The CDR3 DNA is TGTGCCAGCAGCGTAGCTACGGGGAGCACAGATACGCAGTATTTT.

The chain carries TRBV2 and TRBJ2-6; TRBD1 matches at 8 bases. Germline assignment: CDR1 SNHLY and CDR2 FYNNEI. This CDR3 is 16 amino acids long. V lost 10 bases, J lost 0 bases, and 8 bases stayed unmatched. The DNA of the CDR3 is TGTGCCACCCGACAGGGGCCGAGCTCTGGGGCCAACGTCCTGACTTTC. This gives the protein CATRQGPSSGANVLTF.

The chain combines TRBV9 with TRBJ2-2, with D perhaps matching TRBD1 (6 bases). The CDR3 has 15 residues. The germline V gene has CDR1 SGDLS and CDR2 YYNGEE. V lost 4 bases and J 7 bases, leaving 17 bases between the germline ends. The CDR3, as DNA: TGTGCCAGCAGCTCCGTGGGGCAGGGGATCGGGGAGCTGTTTTTT. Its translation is CASSSVGQGIGELFF.

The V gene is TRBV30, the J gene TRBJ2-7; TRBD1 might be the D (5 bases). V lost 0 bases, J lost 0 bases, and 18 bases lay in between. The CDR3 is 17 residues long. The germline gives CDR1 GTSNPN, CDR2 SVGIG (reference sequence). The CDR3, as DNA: TGTGCCTGGAGTGTCTGGGGTTCAGGGTTAAGCTCCTACGAGCAGTACTTC. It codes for CAWSVWGSGLSSYEQYF.

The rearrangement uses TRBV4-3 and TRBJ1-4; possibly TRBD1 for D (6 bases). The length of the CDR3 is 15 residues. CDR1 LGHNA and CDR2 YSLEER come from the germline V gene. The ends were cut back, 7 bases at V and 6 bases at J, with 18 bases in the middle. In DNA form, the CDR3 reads TGCGCCAGCACTCCGGGGGGGGCTTCGTATGAAAAACTGTTTTTT. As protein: CASTPGGASYEKLFF.

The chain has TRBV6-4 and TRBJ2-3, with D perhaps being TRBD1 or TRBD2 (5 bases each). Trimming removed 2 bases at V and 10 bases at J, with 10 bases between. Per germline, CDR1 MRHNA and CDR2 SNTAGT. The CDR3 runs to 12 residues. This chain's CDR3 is CASSDGGRAQYF. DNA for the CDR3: TGTGCCAGCAGTGACGGGGGAAGGGCGCAGTATTTT.